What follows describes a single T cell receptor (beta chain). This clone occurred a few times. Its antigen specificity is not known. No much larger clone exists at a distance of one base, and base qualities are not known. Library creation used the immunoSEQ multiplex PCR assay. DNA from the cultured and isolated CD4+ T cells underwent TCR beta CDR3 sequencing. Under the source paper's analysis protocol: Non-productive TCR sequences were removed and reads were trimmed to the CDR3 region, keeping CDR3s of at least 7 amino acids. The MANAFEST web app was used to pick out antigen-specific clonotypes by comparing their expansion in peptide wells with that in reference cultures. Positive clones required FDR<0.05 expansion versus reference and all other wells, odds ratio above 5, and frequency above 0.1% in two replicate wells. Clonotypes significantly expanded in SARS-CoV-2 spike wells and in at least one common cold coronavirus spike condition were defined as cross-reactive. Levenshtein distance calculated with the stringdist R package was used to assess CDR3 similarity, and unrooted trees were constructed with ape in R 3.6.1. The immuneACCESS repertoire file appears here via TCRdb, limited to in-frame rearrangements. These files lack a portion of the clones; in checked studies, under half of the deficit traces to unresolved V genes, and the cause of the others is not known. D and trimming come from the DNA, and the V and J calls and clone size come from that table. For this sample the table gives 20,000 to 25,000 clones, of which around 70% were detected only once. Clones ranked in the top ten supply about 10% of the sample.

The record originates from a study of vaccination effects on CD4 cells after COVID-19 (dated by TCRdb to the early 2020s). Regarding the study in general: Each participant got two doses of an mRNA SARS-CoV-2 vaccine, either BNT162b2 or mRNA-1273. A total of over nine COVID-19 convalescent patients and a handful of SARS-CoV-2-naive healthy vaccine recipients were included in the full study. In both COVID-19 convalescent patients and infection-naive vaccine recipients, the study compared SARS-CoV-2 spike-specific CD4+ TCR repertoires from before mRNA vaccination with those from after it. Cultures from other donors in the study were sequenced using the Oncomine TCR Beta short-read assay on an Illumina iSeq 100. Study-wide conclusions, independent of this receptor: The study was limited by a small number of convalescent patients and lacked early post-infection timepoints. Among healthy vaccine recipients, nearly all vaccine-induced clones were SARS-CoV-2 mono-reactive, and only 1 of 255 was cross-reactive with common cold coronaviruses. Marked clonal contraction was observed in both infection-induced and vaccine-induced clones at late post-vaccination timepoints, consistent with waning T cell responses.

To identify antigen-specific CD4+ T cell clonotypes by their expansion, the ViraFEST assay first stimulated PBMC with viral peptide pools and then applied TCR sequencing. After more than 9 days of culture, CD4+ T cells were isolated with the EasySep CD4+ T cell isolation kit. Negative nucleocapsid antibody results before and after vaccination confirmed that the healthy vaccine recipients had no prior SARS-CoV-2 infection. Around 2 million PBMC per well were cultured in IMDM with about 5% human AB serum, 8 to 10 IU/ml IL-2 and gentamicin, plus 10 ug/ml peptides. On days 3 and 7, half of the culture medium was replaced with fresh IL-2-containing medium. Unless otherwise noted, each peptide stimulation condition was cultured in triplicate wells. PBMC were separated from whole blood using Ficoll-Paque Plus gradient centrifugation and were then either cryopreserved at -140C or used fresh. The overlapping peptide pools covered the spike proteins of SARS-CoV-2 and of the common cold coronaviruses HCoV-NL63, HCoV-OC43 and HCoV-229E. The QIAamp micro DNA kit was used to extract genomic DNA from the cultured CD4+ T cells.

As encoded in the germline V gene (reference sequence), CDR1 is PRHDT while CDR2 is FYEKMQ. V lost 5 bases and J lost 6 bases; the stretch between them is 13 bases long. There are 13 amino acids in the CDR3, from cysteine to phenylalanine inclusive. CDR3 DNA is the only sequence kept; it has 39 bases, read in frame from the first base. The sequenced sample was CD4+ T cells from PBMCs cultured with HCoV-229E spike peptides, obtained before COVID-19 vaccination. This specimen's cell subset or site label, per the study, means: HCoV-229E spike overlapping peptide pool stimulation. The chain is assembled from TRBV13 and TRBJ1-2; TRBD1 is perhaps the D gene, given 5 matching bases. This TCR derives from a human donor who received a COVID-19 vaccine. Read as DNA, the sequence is TGTGCCAGCAGCCCCCCATGGGGGGATGGCTACACCTTC. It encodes CASSPPWGDGYTF.